These 22 T cell receptor beta chains came from one sample sequenced in a study of T cell responses to AZD1222 COVID-19 vaccine. Only in-frame clones appear in the TCRdb table, and some are missing; sequencing was by immunoSEQ multiplex PCR. This sample has about 27,000 clones; 92% occur once, and the top ten carry approximately 8%. This specimen was peripheral blood, taken 28 days after the second AZD1222 dose. Every receptor here comes from an adult who received the AZD1222 COVID-19 vaccine.

The chain is built from TRBV6-5 and TRBJ1-1; D is undetermined. The CDR3 spans 13 residues. V lost 2 bases to trimming and J lost 1 base, with 5 bases between them. The germline CDR1 and CDR2 sequences are MNHEY and SVGAGI. CDR3 bases: TGTGCCAGCAGTTACAACCGGAACACTGAAGCTTTCTTT. This encodes CASSYNRNTEAFF.

This clone was recorded only once. The rearrangement links TRBV2 to TRBJ2-5, with 14 positions matching TRBD2. CDR3 size: 18 residues. Trimming cost V 8 bases and J 5 bases; bases outside gene matches: 16. Germline V CDR1 and CDR2: SNHLY, FYNNEI. As DNA, the CDR3 is TGTGCCAGCCTAGGGTCCAGACTAGCGGGAGGGCCTAGGGAGACCCAGTACTTC. Translating it yields CASLGSRLAGGPRETQYF. The full variable domain, with the rest looked up from reference TRBV2 and TRBJ2-5, is EPEVTQTPSHQVTQMGQEVILRCVPISNHLYFYWYRQILGQKVEFLVSFYNNEISEKSEIFDDQFSVERPDGSNFTLKIRSTKLEDSAMYFCASLGSRLAGGPRETQYFGPGTRLLVL.

The rearrangement links TRBV5-4 to TRBJ2-2, with D possibly being TRBD1 (5 bases). This CDR3 is 15 amino acids long. The germline V gene has CDR1 SGHNT and CDR2 YYREEE (reference sequence). V was cut by 3 bases and J by 6 bases, with 15 bases left in between. The CDR3 loop is CASSWGSSIAGELFF. Here the CDR3 DNA reads TGTGCCAGCAGCTGGGGCTCCTCGATAGCCGGGGAGCTGTTTTTT. Complete variable domain (other parts from reference TRBV5-4 and TRBJ2-2): ETGVTQSPTHLIKTRGQQVTLRCSSQSGHNTVSWYQQALGQGPQFIFQYYREEENGRGNFPPRFSGLQFPNYSSELNVNALELDDSALYLCASSWGSSIAGELFFGEGSRLTVL.

The rearrangement joins TRBV7-9 to TRBJ1-1; unclear D gene. Germline values: CDR1 SEHNR, CDR2 FQNEAQ (reference sequence). This CDR3 contains 13 residues. The V gene lost 4 bases and the J gene lost 8 bases, with 14 bases spanning the gap. The CDR3 here is CASSSPGVREAFF. In DNA form, the CDR3 reads TGTGCCAGCAGCTCTCCCGGGGTAAGGGAAGCTTTCTTT.

The chain is built from TRBV9 and TRBJ1-1; 7 nucleotides line up with TRBD1. CDR3 size: 14 residues. V was pared by 2 bases and J by 4 bases, with 5 bases of the junction left unmatched. The germline V gene has CDR1 SGDLS and CDR2 YYNGEE. The CDR3 reads CASSVDQGGTEAFF. The CDR3 nucleotides read TGTGCCAGCAGCGTGGACCAGGGGGGCACTGAAGCTTTCTTT.

The table lists this clone with a count of one. This chain joins TRBV28 and TRBJ1-2; D possibly corresponds to TRBD1 (6 bases). The CDR3 contains 12 residues. Germline CDR1 is MDHEN and CDR2 is SYDVKM. Deletions cut 6 bases from V and 7 bases from J, with 12 bases between. This chain's CDR3 is CASSKQGTGYTF. CDR3 DNA sequence: TGTGCCAGCAGCAAACAGGGAACTGGCTACACCTTC.

The CDR3 is CASSRTSGSQAGELFF. CDR3 bases: TGTGCCAGCAGTAGGACTAGCGGGAGTCAAGCCGGGGAGCTGTTTTTT. J is TRBJ2-2 and V is TRBV6-2 or TRBV6-3; 13 bases match TRBD2. The CDR3 is made up of 16 amino acids. Germline CDR1 reads MNHEY; CDR2 reads SVGEGT. V was pared by 5 bases and J by 6 bases, with 6 bases of the junction left unmatched.

The DNA for the CDR3 is TGTGCCAGTAAGAGGGGGGGAGCTAACTATGGCTACACCTTC. It translates to CASKRGGANYGYTF. This chain connects TRBV19 to TRBJ1-2; D may be TRBD1 (6 bases). The ends were cut back, 7 bases at V and 0 bases at J, with 12 bases in the middle. CDR1 is LNHDA, CDR2 SQIVND, per germline (reference sequence). The CDR3 loop spans 14 amino acids.

The chain links TRBV6-4 to TRBJ2-2, with 9 bases matching TRBD2. Germline loops: CDR1 MRHNA, CDR2 SNTAGT. The CDR3 has 16 residues. Trimming took 6 bases from V and 7 from J; bases not matched to a gene: 12. CDR3 sequence reads: CASRSSGIERVGELFF. The CDR3 bases are TGTGCCAGCAGGTCTAGCGGGATTGAACGAGTCGGGGAGCTGTTTTTT.

V and J are TRBV19 and TRBJ2-1, with D possibly being TRBD1 (7 bases). In germline, CDR1 is LNHDA, CDR2 SQIVND (reference sequence). The V gene lost 4 bases and the J gene lost 5 bases, with 15 bases spanning the gap. The CDR3 runs 15 residues. CDR3 sequence reads: CASSKNSGGNNEQFF. The CDR3 DNA is TGTGCCAGTAGTAAAAACTCAGGGGGGAACAATGAGCAGTTCTTC.

The chain employs TRBV28 and TRBJ1-5, with a tentative D call TRBD1 (6 bases). V gave up 5 bases and J gave up 4 bases, with 15 bases separating them. CDR3 length: 15 residues. CDR1 is MDHEN, CDR2 SYDVKM, per germline. CDR3 region: CASSPPDRRNQPQHF. The CDR3 region has the DNA TGTGCCAGCAGTCCCCCCGACAGGAGGAATCAGCCCCAGCATTTT. Full variable domain (outside the CDR3, taken from reference TRBV28 and TRBJ1-5): DVKVTQSSRYLVKRTGEKVFLECVQDMDHENMFWYRQDPGLGLRLIYFSYDVKMKEKGDIPEGYSVSREKKERFSLILESASTNQTSMYLCASSPPDRRNQPQHFGDGTRLSIL.

V is TRBV5-1 and J is TRBJ2-7; 11 bases are shared with TRBD2. The V gene end was trimmed by 3 bases and the J gene end by 3 bases; junction bases not matched to a gene: 8. Germline loops: CDR1 SGHRS, CDR2 YFSETQ. This CDR3 spans 16 amino acids. This chain's CDR3 is CASSSGGLAEYYEQYF. CDR3 nucleotide sequence: TGCGCCAGCAGCTCGGGGGGACTAGCGGAGTACTACGAGCAGTACTTC. Together with reference TRBV5-1 and TRBJ2-7, the CDR3 gives the full variable domain: KAGVTQTPRYLIKTRGQQVTLSCSPISGHRSVSWYQQTPGQGLQFLFEYFSETQRNKGNFPGRFSGRQFSNSRSEMNVSTLELGDSALYLCASSSGGLAEYYEQYFGPGTRLTVT.

This clone was observed a handful of times. This chain connects TRBV5-1 to TRBJ1-2; D is unclear. This CDR3 spans 13 amino acids. Germline CDR1 and CDR2: SGHRS and YFSETQ. Trimming removed 4 bases at V and 5 bases at J, with 12 bases between. DNA of the CDR3: TGCGCCAGCAGCCTTGAAGGAAAGTATGGCTACACCTTC. This encodes CASSLEGKYGYTF.

V is TRBV11-1 and J is TRBJ2-1, with a weak D call TRBD2 (5 bases). The germline V gene has CDR1 SGHAT and CDR2 FQDESV (reference sequence). The V and J ends lost 1 base and 12 bases respectively, with 10 bases between them. The CDR3 loop spans 12 amino acids. CDR3 amino acids: CASSLVRGRQFF. The CDR3 DNA is TGTGCCAGCAGCTTAGTCCGCGGGCGGCAGTTCTTC.

V gene TRBV6-2 or TRBV6-3 combines with J gene TRBJ2-3, with D possibly matching TRBD2 (6 bases). V lost 6 bases to trimming and J lost 4 bases, with 14 bases between them. Germline CDR1 MNHEY, CDR2 SVGEGT. The CDR3 is 14 amino acids. This CDR3 reads CASSLLAISDTQYF. CDR3 nucleotides: TGTGCCAGCAGCCTCCTAGCGATCTCAGATACGCAGTATTTT.

CDR3 amino acids: CASSESRAATQYF. In nucleotides, the CDR3 is TGTGCCAGCAGTGAATCCAGGGCGGCGACCCAGTACTTC. The gene calls are TRBV6-1 and TRBJ2-5; tentative D call: TRBD1 (5 bases). The CDR3 runs 13 residues. Trimming removed 2 bases from V and 7 bases from J, with 11 bases in between. CDR1 and CDR2 from the germline V gene are MNHNS and SASEGT.

The gene calls are TRBV6-5 and TRBJ1-1; D not certain. Germline V gene lookup returns CDR1 MNHEY and CDR2 SVGAGI. V gave up 7 bases and J gave up 5 bases, with 14 bases separating them. This CDR3 is 13 amino acids long. The CDR3 is CASTPSGRTEAFF. The CDR3 DNA follows: TGTGCCAGCACACCCAGTGGGAGAACTGAAGCTTTCTTT.

Here the CDR3 DNA reads TGTGCCAGCAGCTGGGGTGAGGGGGAGCTGTTTTTT. This sequence encodes CASSWGEGELFF. The J gene is TRBJ2-2, the V gene TRBV7-3; D unresolved. The V end lost 4 bases, the J end lost 8 bases, and 8 bases lay between the germline ends. CDR1 and CDR2 from the germline V gene are SGHTA and FQGTGA. The CDR3 runs to 12 residues.

The chain employs TRBV11-3 and TRBJ2-1, with 8 bases fitting TRBD2. The CDR3 runs to 14 residues. V dropped 3 bases and J dropped 9; count of bases not matched to a gene: 7. Germline V lookup: CDR1 SGHNT, CDR2 YENEEA. CDR3: CASSLSSGTSEQFF. The CDR3 coding sequence is TGTGCCAGCAGCTTGAGTAGCGGGACAAGTGAGCAGTTCTTC.

This chain uses TRBV2 with TRBJ1-2; a weak D match, TRBD1 (5 bases). The CDR3 contains 13 residues. Germline lookup yields CDR1 SNHLY and CDR2 FYNNEI. V shed 10 bases and J shed 8 bases, with 20 bases lying between them. CDR3 nucleotide sequence: TGTGCCACCCGGCGGGGGACTGCTACCGGCTACACCTTC. Translating gives CATRRGTATGYTF.

This clone was seen just once. V usage is TRBV6-5 and J usage is TRBJ1-6, with D perhaps matching TRBD1 (6 bases). The CDR3 sequence is 14 residues long. The V gene lost 6 bases and the J gene lost 8 bases, with 14 bases spanning the gap. Germline-derived CDR1 and CDR2 are MNHEY and SVGAGI. As DNA, the CDR3 is TGTGCCAGCAGACCGGACAGCCGTGATTCACCCCTCCACTTT. Translation: CASRPDSRDSPLHF.

This clone was observed once. The V call is TRBV11-2, the J call TRBJ2-5; TRBD2 aligns across 16 bases. Germline values: CDR1 SGHAT, CDR2 FQNNGV. V dropped 1 base and J dropped 4; count of bases not matched to a gene: 6. This CDR3 comprises 18 residues. CDR3 protein: CASSLVGTSGRAGETQYF. The CDR3 DNA sequence: TGTGCCAGCAGCTTAGTAGGGACTAGCGGGAGGGCCGGAGAGACCCAGTACTTC.